Each of the 28 T cell receptor beta chains below was sequenced from the same sample in a study of T cells after yellow fever vaccination (dated by TCRdb to between 2017 and 2020). Reading the label with the study, this specimen's treatment or condition is: live attenuated yellow fever vaccine strain. Library creation used 5' RACE. The sequencer listed for this sample is Illumina NovaSeq 6000. The public reads were quality trimmed at Q25 with fastp and then assembled into clones with MiXCR by TCRdb, keeping productive beta chains. Rows with a matching CDR3 protein are joined into one entry that keeps the most common DNA and genes. In all, the sample holds some 220,000 distinct CDR3 sequences, and 3% to 3.5% of those were seen once. The ten most abundant clones make up 3.2% of the sample. The sequencing used CD4+ T cells sorted from PBMCs, collected 10 days after the yellow fever booster vaccination. The source of these receptors is a man younger than 35 who received the YFV17D yellow fever vaccine.

This clonotype was picked up a small number of times. The DNA for the CDR3 is TGTGCCAGCAGGGGGGATGTTCTGGGGGGCTACGAGCAGTACTTC. It specifies CASRGDVLGGYEQYF. This chain uses TRBV12-3 or TRBV12-4 with TRBJ2-7; the D gene is possibly TRBD2 (6 bases). The ends were cut back, 6 bases at V and 3 bases at J, with 18 bases in the middle. The CDR3 runs to 15 residues.

This clonotype was seen repeatedly, ten times or more. This sequence joins TRBV18 and TRBJ2-5; D uncertain. The CDR3 has 12 residues. V was shortened by 3 bases and J by 4 bases, with 6 bases between the two germline ends. CDR1 and CDR2 (germline): KGHSH, LQKENI. The CDR3 DNA sequence: TGTGCCAGCTCACCCTCAGCAGAGACCCAGTACTTC. It codes for CASSPSAETQYF.

The chain joins TRBV5-1 to TRBJ1-6, with D tentatively TRBD1 (5 bases). Germline CDR1 is SGHRS and CDR2 is YFSETQ. CDR3 size: 14 residues. V lost 2 bases to trimming and J lost 10 bases, with 13 bases between them. CDR3 amino acids: CASSFSTGQSPLHF. The CDR3 coding sequence is TGCGCCAGCAGCTTTTCTACAGGTCAGTCACCCCTCCACTTT. Looking up the rest from reference TRBV5-1 and TRBJ1-6 gives the full variable domain: KAGVTQTPRYLIKTRGQQVTLSCSPISGHRSVSWYQQTPGQGLQFLFEYFSETQRNKGNFPGRFSGRQFSNSRSEMNVSTLELGDSALYLCASSFSTGQSPLHFGNGTRLTVT.

This clonotype was seen more than once but under ten times. The chain links TRBV21-1 to TRBJ2-3; the table calls TRBD1, which could not be checked here. TRBV21-1 is given as a pseudogene. The CDR3 extends over 17 amino acids. This CDR3 reads CASTWPVAPYRTDTQYF. The CDR3 DNA follows: TGTGCCAGCACTTGGCCGGTCGCCCCTTACCGCACAGATACGCAGTATTTT.

The chain's CDR3 is CASSQDRVYEQYV. The CDR3 DNA reads TGTGCCAGCAGCCAAGACAGGGTCTACGAGCAGTACGTC. The chain combines TRBV5-4 with TRBJ2-7; 7 bases fit TRBD1. Germline loops: CDR1 SGHNT, CDR2 YYREEE (reference sequence). The CDR3 runs to 13 residues. The V gene end was trimmed by 4 bases and the J gene end by 3 bases; junction bases not matched to a gene: 4.

Ten or more counts support this clonotype. V is TRBV5-4 and J is TRBJ2-2, with a tentative D call TRBD2 (7 bases). This CDR3 region has 14 residues. Germline V CDR1 and CDR2: SGHNT, YYREEE (reference sequence). Trimming took 9 bases from V and 7 from J, leaving 19 bases between them. The CDR3 DNA is TGTGCCACCCAAAAAGGGGGGGCGGACGGGGAGCTGTTTTTT. This translates into CATQKGGADGELFF.

This clonotype appeared a few times. The rearrangement links TRBV20-1 to TRBJ2-6, with unresolved D. This CDR3 contains 14 residues. In germline, CDR1 is DFQATT, CDR2 SNEGSKA (reference sequence). Trimming cost V 0 bases and J 0 bases, with 3 bases left between them. The DNA of the CDR3 is TGCAGTGCTAGAGACAACTCTGGGGCCAACGTCCTGACTTTC. Translating it yields CSARDNSGANVLTF.

Many counts were recorded for this clonotype. The chain has TRBV5-5 and TRBJ1-1; D remains ambiguous. Between the trimmed V and J ends, which lost 7 bases and 1 base, there was a span of 5 bases. Germline V gene lookup returns CDR1 SGHKS and CDR2 YYEKEE (reference sequence). The CDR3 length is 11 residues. This CDR3 is CASAENTEAFF. CDR3 bases: TGTGCCAGCGCAGAGAACACTGAAGCTTTCTTT.

This clonotype was observed many times. The J gene is TRBJ1-1, the V gene TRBV14, with a possible D match to TRBD1 (5 bases). This CDR3 has 13 amino acids. Germline-derived CDR1 and CDR2 are SGHDN and FVKESK. V shed 4 bases and J shed 3 bases, with 9 bases lying between them. This CDR3 reads CASSRGTDTEAFF. The CDR3 region has the DNA TGTGCCAGCAGCCGTGGGACCGACACTGAAGCTTTCTTT.

The V and J genes are TRBV2 and TRBJ1-2; 8 bases line up with TRBD1. Trimming cost V 7 bases and J 4 bases; bases outside gene matches: 11. The germline V gene has CDR1 SNHLY and CDR2 FYNNEI. The CDR3 is made up of 15 amino acids. In DNA form, the CDR3 reads TGTGCCAGCACCTCAATCACAGGGGGTTCCTATGGCTACACCTTC. Encoded protein: CASTSITGGSYGYTF.

To note about this clonotype: Since a much larger clone is just one base distant, this may be a read error. The rearrangement links TRBV11-2 to TRBJ2-2; 7 nucleotides match TRBD1. The CDR3 has 17 amino acids. The V gene's germline CDR1 is SGHAT and CDR2 FQNNGV. Trimming took 6 bases from V and 3 from J; bases not matched to a gene: 13. The CDR3 is CASSYTTGSAYTGELFF. CDR3 bases: TGTGCCAGCAGTTATACGACAGGGTCGGCGTACACCGGGGAGCTGTTTTTT.

The chain couples TRBV5-1 to TRBJ2-7, with 9 positions matching TRBD1. With V trimmed by 4 bases and J by 1 base, 6 bases remained unmatched. The CDR3 covers 15 residues. Germline assignment: CDR1 SGHRS and CDR2 YFSETQ. The CDR3 is CASSMTGGASYEQYF. The CDR3 DNA is TGCGCCAGCAGCATGACAGGGGGGGCTTCCTACGAGCAGTACTTC.

Many counts were recorded for this clonotype. The chain carries TRBV7-9 and TRBJ2-5; 7 bases agree with TRBD2. CDR3 length equals 14 residues. Germline lookup yields CDR1 SEHNR and CDR2 FQNEAQ (reference sequence). V was pared by 6 bases and J by 5 bases, with 9 bases of the junction left unmatched. CDR3 coding DNA: TGTGCCAGCAGTATCTCCAGGGAGGGGGAGACCCAGTACTTC. It is translated as CASSISREGETQYF. Combining the CDR3 with reference TRBV7-9 and TRBJ2-5 gives the whole variable domain DTGVSQNPRHKITKRGQNVTFRCDPISEHNRLYWYRQTLGQGPEFLTYFQNEAQLEKSRLLSDRFSAERPKGSFSTLEIQRTEQGDSAMYLCASSISREGETQYFGPGTRLLVL.

This clonotype was seen a handful of times. The chain joins TRBV20-1 to TRBJ2-1, with TRBD1 matching over 8 bases. Germline V gene sequence: CDR1 DFQATT, CDR2 SNEGSKA (reference sequence). Trimming cost V 3 bases and J 1 base; bases outside gene matches: 8. The CDR3 spans 16 residues. CDR3 sequence (DNA): TGCAGTGCTAGCGAGACCAGGGGGCGTTCCTACAATGAGCAGTTCTTC. Amino acids: CSASETRGRSYNEQFF.

This clonotype has only a few counts. One end of the junction is discordant with germline, which a read error may explain. V and J are TRBV5-6 and TRBJ1-1, with D hard to call. The germline V gene encodes CDR1 SGHDT and CDR2 YYEEEE. The CDR3 has 14 amino acids. The CDR3 loop is CASSLATLKTEAFF. The CDR3 nucleotides are TGTGCCAGCAGCTTGGCCACTTTGAAGACTGAAGCTTTCTTT.

There are many counts of this clonotype. An end of the junction does not agree with germline; a read error may underlie this. This CDR3 reads CASSLALAAGTVNF. The CDR3 nucleotides read TGTGCCAGCAGCTTAGCGCTGGCAGCGGGGACGGTTAACTTC. The chain combines TRBV7-2 with TRBJ2-5, with 7 positions matching TRBD2. The germline gives CDR1 SGHTA, CDR2 FQGNSA. This CDR3 has 14 residues. Drawing the rest from reference TRBV7-2 and TRBJ2-5, the complete variable domain is GAGVSQSPSNKVTEKGKDVELRCDPISGHTALYWYRQSLGQGLEFLIYFQGNSAPDKSGLPSDRFSAERTGGSVSTLTIQRTQQEDSAVYLCASSLALAAGTVNFGPGTRLLVL.

This clonotype has at least ten counts. The J gene is TRBJ1-1, the V gene TRBV18; the D is unclear. The CDR3 is 13 amino acids. Germline V lookup: CDR1 KGHSH, CDR2 LQKENI. Trimming cost V 2 bases and J 1 base, with 5 bases left between them. CDR3: CASSPEGNTEAFF. In DNA form, the CDR3 reads TGTGCCAGCTCACCAGAGGGGAACACTGAAGCTTTCTTT.

This clonotype was found a few times. The J gene is TRBJ2-5, the V gene TRBV28; the D is unclear. Trimming took 4 bases from V and 5 from J, leaving 20 bases between them. CDR1 is MDHEN and CDR2 is SYDVKM in the germline V gene. CDR3 length equals 16 residues. The CDR3 DNA is TGTGCCAGCAGTTCCCCCCCCGGCGTGTTGGTGGAGACCCAGTACTTC. It codes for CASSSPPGVLVETQYF.

This clonotype was counted at least ten times. The chain joins TRBV7-2 to TRBJ1-2; 7 bases align to TRBD1. Per the germline V gene, CDR1 is SGHTA and CDR2 is FQGNSA. The CDR3 runs 15 residues. V was pared by 3 bases and J by 4 bases, with 8 bases of the junction left unmatched. CDR3 nucleotide sequence: TGTGCCAGCAGCTTCACGGACAGGTTGGCCTATGGCTACACCTTC. This codes for CASSFTDRLAYGYTF.

The J gene is TRBJ1-2, the V gene TRBV5-1, with no clear D. The CDR3 is made up of 16 amino acids. V lost 4 bases and J 4 bases, leaving 20 bases between the germline ends. Germline V gene data show CDR1 as SGHRS and CDR2 as YFSETQ. The CDR3 loop reads CASSPVGDSIFYGYTF. CDR3 sequence (DNA): TGCGCCAGCAGCCCGGTAGGAGATTCCATCTTCTATGGCTACACCTTC.

This clonotype was picked up many times. V usage is TRBV9 and J usage is TRBJ2-2, with 10 positions matching TRBD1. The CDR3 covers 16 residues. The ends lost 2 bases at V and 3 bases at J; junction bases unmatched: 4. Germline V gene data show CDR1 as SGDLS and CDR2 as YYNGEE. CDR3 sequence reads: CASSVGTGAYTGELFF. The DNA of the CDR3 is TGTGCCAGCAGCGTTGGGACAGGGGCCTACACCGGGGAGCTGTTTTTT.

The gene calls are TRBV4-3 and TRBJ1-5; no clear D. Trimming left V 0 bases short and J 9 bases short, with 9 bases between. The germline gives CDR1 LGHNA, CDR2 YSLEER. The CDR3 extends over 13 amino acids. For the CDR3, the DNA is TGCGCCAGCAGCCAAGATAGCGCGGGGCCCCAGCATTTT. It specifies CASSQDSAGPQHF.

This clonotype has at least ten counts. The chain joins TRBV5-1 to TRBJ1-1, with 9 bases matching TRBD1. The germline V gene has CDR1 SGHRS and CDR2 YFSETQ. The CDR3 covers 16 residues. V was pared by 4 bases and J by 1 base, with 8 bases of the junction left unmatched. CDR3 sequence: CASSRRDRVENTEAFF. The CDR3 DNA follows: TGCGCCAGCAGCCGGCGGGACAGGGTAGAGAACACTGAAGCTTTCTTT.

This clonotype was recorded many times. This chain connects TRBV28 to TRBJ1-1; D possibly corresponds to TRBD1 (5 bases). Germline V lookup: CDR1 MDHEN, CDR2 SYDVKM. This CDR3 comprises 15 residues. V was cut by 7 bases and J by 0 bases, with 15 bases left in between. Here the CDR3 reads CASTPGSDVNTEAFF. CDR3 coding DNA: TGTGCCAGCACCCCAGGGAGTGACGTGAACACTGAAGCTTTCTTT. The variable domain in full, completed from reference TRBV28 and TRBJ1-1, reads DVKVTQSSRYLVKRTGEKVFLECVQDMDHENMFWYRQDPGLGLRLIYFSYDVKMKEKGDIPEGYSVSREKKERFSLILESASTNQTSMYLCASTPGSDVNTEAFFGQGTRLTVV.

This clonotype was seen a handful of times. This chain uses TRBV19 with TRBJ2-2; D perhaps matches TRBD1 (6 bases). The germline gives CDR1 LNHDA, CDR2 SQIVND (reference sequence). The CDR3 is made up of 16 amino acids. With 1 base removed from V and 7 bases from J, the gap between germline ends came to 16 bases. DNA of the CDR3: TGTGCCAGTAGTATAGTAGGGGCAGGGGCAAACGGGGAGCTGTTTTTT. It codes for CASSIVGAGANGELFF.

This clonotype was counted between two and nine times. The J gene is TRBJ1-2, the V gene TRBV7-2; D perhaps matches TRBD1 (6 bases). The germline V and J ends were trimmed by 5 bases and 4 bases, with 11 bases remaining between them. The CDR3 consists of 13 residues. CDR1 and CDR2 (germline): SGHTA, FQGNSA. CDR3 sequence (DNA): TGTGCCAGCAGCGCGGGGACAACCTATGGCTACACCTTC. The encoded protein is CASSAGTTYGYTF.

About this clonotype: Just one base apart from a much larger clone, this may be a read error. The V and J genes are TRBV7-2 and TRBJ1-5, with D uncertain. Germline V gene data show CDR1 as SGHTA and CDR2 as FQGNSA. This CDR3 is built from 13 residues. CDR3 region: CASSSQLNQPEHF. The CDR3 bases are TGTGCCAGCAGCTCTCAGTTAAATCAGCCCGAGCATTTT.

The sample holds many counts of this clonotype. The rearrangement joins TRBV6-2 or TRBV6-3 to TRBJ2-5, with D unresolved. In germline, CDR1 is MNHEY, CDR2 SVGEGT. This CDR3 comprises 11 residues. The ends were cut back, 7 bases at V and 1 base at J, with 4 bases in the middle. The CDR3, as DNA: TGTGCCAGCAACCTCCAAGAGACCCAGTACTTC. Translated: CASNLQETQYF.